These T cell receptor beta chains were read from a single sample in a study of CD8 T cell repertoires and HIV-1 epitope variants. No antigens are known for them. Here immunoSEQ multiplex PCR was the method, and the copy in TCRdb shows in-frame clones only, minus some. The sample yields about 5,100 clones, approximately 66% seen once. The sequencing input was cultured CD8+ T cells derived from PBMCs. These receptors came from a male donor with HIV. The CDR3 runs from the conserved cysteine through the conserved F or W. A D gene is named only where the DNA matches it firmly. Clone sizes are given selectively: once, few, many, or a class where the clone is expanded.

D,size,V,J,DNA,CDR3
.,once,TRBV6-5,TRBJ1-2,TGTGCCAGCAGTTATTTGGGGGCCGATGGCTACACCTTC,CASSYLGADGYTF
.,.,TRBV21-1,TRBJ2-1,TGTGCCAGCAGCAATATGACAGGGCAAGCTCGGGCGGGCTCCTACAATGAGCAGTTCTTC,CASSNMTGQARAGSYNEQFF
.,few,TRBV28,TRBJ1-1,TGTGCCAGCAGTTCCCCTCGTAAACAGGGAAACACTGAAGCTTTCTTT,CASSSPRKQGNTEAFF
.,.,TRBV5-5,TRBJ1-4,TGTGCCAGCAGCTTGCTCCAGGGGACCCTCACTAATGAAAAACTGTTTTTT,CASSLLQGTLTNEKLFF
.,.,TRBV5-6,TRBJ1-2,TGTGCCAGCAGCTTTACGGACACTGACTATGGCTACACCTTC,CASSFTDTDYGYTF
TRBD1,once,TRBV7-6,TRBJ1-1,TGTGCCAGCAGCTCAAACCAGGGGGTACGCACTGAAGCTTTCTTT,CASSSNQGVRTEAFF
.,.,TRBV28,TRBJ2-7,TGTGCCAGCAGTGGACAGATACCCTACGAGCAGTACTTC,CASSGQIPYEQYF
.,.,TRBV2,TRBJ1-6,TGTGCCAGCAGTGTTTACAGGAATAATTCACCCCTCCACTTT,CASSVYRNNSPLHF
.,.,TRBV7-8,TRBJ2-1,TGTGCCAGCAGCCTAATGAGGGGGAATGAGCAGTTCTTC,CASSLMRGNEQFF
.,few,TRBV7-2,TRBJ2-7,TGTGCCAGCAGCTCCACACCAACCTACGAGCAGTACTTC,CASSSTPTYEQYF
.,.,TRBV27,TRBJ1-6,TGTGCCAGCAGTTTACCCCCCTCCTATAATTCACCCCTCCACTTT,CASSLPPSYNSPLHF
TRBD2,.,TRBV4-3,TRBJ2-1,TGCGCCAGCAGCCAAGAGACTAGCGGGGGATCCAGTGAGCAGTTCTTC,CASSQETSGGSSEQFF
.,.,TRBV6-4,TRBJ1-6,TGTGCCAGCAGTGACGGAGATAATTCACCCCTCCACTTT,CASSDGDNSPLHF
.,few,TRBV11-2,TRBJ2-7,TGTGCCAGCGGGGAACGGGGTCGAGAGCAGTACTTC,CASGERGREQYF
TRBD1,.,TRBV7-8,TRBJ2-2,TGTGCCAGCAGCTTGGGGACAGGGCTCACCGGGGAGCTGTTTTTT,CASSLGTGLTGELFF
.,.,TRBV28,TRBJ1-2,TGTGCCAGCAGTTTAGTCACGGAGGCTAACTATGGCTACACCTTC,CASSLVTEANYGYTF
TRBD1,once,TRBV7-9,TRBJ1-1,TGTGCCAGCCGACAGGGGGACACTGAAGCTTTCTTT,CASRQGDTEAFF
TRBD2,.,TRBV7-9,TRBJ2-1,TGTGCCAGCAGCTCCCCACTAGCGGGAGTGATCTTGGATGAGCAGTTCTTC,CASSSPLAGVILDEQFF
.,.,TRBV27,TRBJ2-3,TGTGCCAGCAGTTTGGGCACAGATACGCAGTATTTT,CASSLGTDTQYF
.,.,TRBV28,TRBJ1-1,TGTGCCAGCCCCCCAAAAGGGGGGAACACTGAAGCTTTCTTT,CASPPKGGNTEAFF
TRBD1,.,TRBV4-2,TRBJ1-2,TGTGCCAGCAGCCAGCAGGGACAGGGGAACTATGGCTACACCTTC,CASSQQGQGNYGYTF
TRBD1,.,TRBV5-1,TRBJ2-5,TGCGCCAGCAGGAGGACAGGGGGCGAAGAGACCCAGTACTTC,CASRRTGGEETQYF
.,.,TRBV11-2,TRBJ2-5,TGTGCCAGCAGCCCCCCTAATAGGGGGGCACAAGAGACCCAGTACTTC,CASSPPNRGAQETQYF
.,.,TRBV9,TRBJ1-1,TGTGCCAGCAGCGTAACCGAGAACACTGAAGCTTTCTTT,CASSVTENTEAFF
TRBD2,once,TRBV4-2,TRBJ2-3,TGTGCCAGCAGCCAAGATGAAGCGGGGGAAACAGATACGCAGTATTTT,CASSQDEAGETDTQYF
TRBD2,few,TRBV6-5,TRBJ2-1,TGTGCCAGCAACTTACTAGCGGGGGACTACAATGAGCAGTTCTTC,CASNLLAGDYNEQFF
.,few,TRBV4-3,TRBJ1-1,TGCGCCAGCAGCCGACAACAGGGTGGCGCTGAAGCTTTCTTT,CASSRQQGGAEAFF
TRBD2,few,TRBV27,TRBJ2-3,TGTGCCAGCACCCCGACCACGACTAGCGGGCGTAGCACAGATACGCAGTATTTT,CASTPTTTSGRSTDTQYF